This TCR beta chain is from a study of cytotoxic CD8 clonotypes in ibrutinib-treated CLL. V lost 7 bases and J lost 7; bases outside the gene matches: 9. Germline-derived CDR1 and CDR2 are SEHNR and FQNEAQ (reference sequence). CDR3 length: 14 residues. This clone was detected only once. Sequencing used immunoSEQ multiplex PCR; TCRdb keeps in-frame clones, though not all of them. The repertoire holds just over 200,000 clones, with around 70% as singletons. The material was PBMCs, obtained after 12 months of ibrutinib treatment. The rearrangement links TRBV7-9 to TRBJ1-4; 7 nucleotides match TRBD1. The clonotype was recovered from a human donor with chronic lymphocytic leukemia. The CDR3 here is CASTRGAGSEKLFF. The CDR3 DNA is TGTGCCAGCACCAGGGGGGCAGGGAGTGAAAAACTGTTTTTT.